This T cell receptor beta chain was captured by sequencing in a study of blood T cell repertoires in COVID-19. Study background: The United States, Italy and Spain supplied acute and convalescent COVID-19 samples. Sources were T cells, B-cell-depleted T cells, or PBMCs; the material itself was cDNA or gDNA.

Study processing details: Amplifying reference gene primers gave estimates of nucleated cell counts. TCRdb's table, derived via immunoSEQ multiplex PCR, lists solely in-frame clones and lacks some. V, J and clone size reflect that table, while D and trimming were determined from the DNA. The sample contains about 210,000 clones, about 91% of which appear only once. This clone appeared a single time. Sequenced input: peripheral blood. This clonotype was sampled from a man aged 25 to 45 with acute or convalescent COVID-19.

CDR3 sequence: CASSLGLGPQVAQYF. For the CDR3, the DNA is TGCGCCAGCAGCTTGGGCTTGGGCCCGCAAGTGGCCCAGTACTTC. This chain uses TRBV5-1 with TRBJ2-5, with no clear D. The germline V and J ends were trimmed by 0 bases and 9 bases, with 18 bases remaining between them. The CDR3 is 15 amino acids. From germline, CDR1 is SGHRS and CDR2 YFSETQ.